These T cell receptor beta chains were read from a single sample in a study of T cell responses to AZD1222 COVID-19 vaccine. TCRdb keeps only in-frame clones here, not all; method: immunoSEQ multiplex PCR. In the table there are roughly 200,000 clones, about nine tenths of which are singletons. Here the sequenced sample was peripheral blood, taken 28 days after the second AZD1222 dose. The receptors stem from an adult who received the AZD1222 COVID-19 vaccine. CDR3s include the opening cysteine and the closing phenylalanine or tryptophan. D genes are given only for firm matches.

d_call j_call v_call cdr3_nt cdr3_aa
. TRBJ1-2 TRBV29-1 TGCAGCGTTCGATGGCCAGCTAACTATGGCTACACCTTC CSVRWPANYGYTF
. TRBJ1-6 TRBV7-9 TGTGCCAGCAGCTTAGCGGCAGGACAGAACTATAATTCACCCCTCCACTTT CASSLAAGQNYNSPLHF
TRBD1 TRBJ1-1 TRBV10-3 TGTGCCATCAGTGTCCAGGACAGGGAGTTCACTGAAGCTTTCTTT CAISVQDREFTEAFF
. TRBJ1-1 TRBV10-1 TGCGCCAGCAACACGGCAGGTCTGGTTCGTTGGGCGCCCCTTAACACTGAAGCTTTCTTT CASNTAGLVRWAPLNTEAFF
TRBD2 TRBJ2-3 TRBV24-1 TGTGCCACCAGTGACCGGACTAGCGGGAGGAGTACAGATACGCAGTATTTT CATSDRTSGRSTDTQYF
TRBD1 TRBJ2-4 TRBV28 TGTGCCAGCAGTCGGACAGGGGCGTTAGCCAAAAACATTCAGTACTTC CASSRTGALAKNIQYF
TRBD2 TRBJ2-3 TRBV3-1/TRBV3-2 TGTGCCAGCAGCCGACTAGCGGGGGAAACTAGCACAGATACGCAGTATTTT CASSRLAGETSTDTQYF
. TRBJ1-2 TRBV6-4 TGTGCCAGCAGTGACTTGGCGGGAAGGAGCTACACCTTC CASSDLAGRSYTF
. TRBJ2-7 TRBV27 TGTGCCAGCAGTACTCGACAGGCGTTTATGGGGGAGCAGTACTTC CASSTRQAFMGEQYF
. TRBJ2-5 TRBV7-8 TGTGCCAGCAGCTTAAGGCTGGTAGAGACCCAGTACTTC CASSLRLVETQYF
TRBD1 TRBJ1-2 TRBV24-1 TGTGCCACCAGTGACCCGGGACAGGGGCATGGCTACACCTTC CATSDPGQGHGYTF
TRBD2 TRBJ2-1 TRBV6-5 TGTGCCACTACTAGCGGGTACAATGAGCAGTTCTTC CATTSGYNEQFF